The clone carrying this TCR beta chain was detected ten times or more. This specimen belongs to a study of metastatic and nonmetastatic thyroid tumors. Study context: Repertoire data that came from the blood and tumor or nodule tissue of malignant and benign thyroid patients were compared.

Per the original data handling: Clinicopathological groups supplied CDR3 differences that were used to build a distant-metastasis classifier for papillary thyroid cancer. With MiXCR, TCRdb reprocessed the PCR reads. The V and J calls here are based on TCRdb, not the publication. The sample holds 65,000 or so clones, under 5% seen once. Thyroid surgery had not been preceded by any treatment in any patient. CDR3 length: 17 residues. Germline loops: CDR1 LNHDA, CDR2 SQIVND (reference sequence). V lost 5 bases to trimming and J lost 0 bases, with 17 bases between them. The sequenced sample consisted of blood. This clonotype was sampled from a female donor with papillary thyroid cancer or a benign thyroid nodule (not recorded which). Some clones in this sample may be carry-over from other donors' samples. The chain uses TRBV19 and TRBJ1-3; D not certain. The CDR3 loop is CASSQPYGGSSGNTIYF. CDR3 nucleotides: TGTGCCAGTAGTCAACCTTATGGAGGCAGCTCTGGAAACACCATATATTTT.